This T cell receptor (beta chain) emerged from a study of blood T cell repertoires in COVID-19. The table came from immunoSEQ multiplex PCR; TCRdb's copy has only in-frame clones and leaves some out. The repertoire includes 200,000 to 250,000 clones, 82% of them detected once, and 7.5% to 9.5% sits in the top ten. This clone has just a few counts. Sequencing input: peripheral blood. The sequence derives from a woman over 75 with COVID-19, enrolled during active disease.

CDR3 nucleotide sequence: TGCGCCAGCATGAGAGAAAGGACTCAGCGAAACTATGGCTACACCTTC. It is translated as CASMRERTQRNYGYTF. The chain links TRBV4-1 to TRBJ1-2; the D is unclear. The CDR3 spans 16 residues. V was cut by 7 bases and J by 2 bases, with 20 bases left in between. The V gene's germline CDR1 is MGHRA and CDR2 YSYEKL.